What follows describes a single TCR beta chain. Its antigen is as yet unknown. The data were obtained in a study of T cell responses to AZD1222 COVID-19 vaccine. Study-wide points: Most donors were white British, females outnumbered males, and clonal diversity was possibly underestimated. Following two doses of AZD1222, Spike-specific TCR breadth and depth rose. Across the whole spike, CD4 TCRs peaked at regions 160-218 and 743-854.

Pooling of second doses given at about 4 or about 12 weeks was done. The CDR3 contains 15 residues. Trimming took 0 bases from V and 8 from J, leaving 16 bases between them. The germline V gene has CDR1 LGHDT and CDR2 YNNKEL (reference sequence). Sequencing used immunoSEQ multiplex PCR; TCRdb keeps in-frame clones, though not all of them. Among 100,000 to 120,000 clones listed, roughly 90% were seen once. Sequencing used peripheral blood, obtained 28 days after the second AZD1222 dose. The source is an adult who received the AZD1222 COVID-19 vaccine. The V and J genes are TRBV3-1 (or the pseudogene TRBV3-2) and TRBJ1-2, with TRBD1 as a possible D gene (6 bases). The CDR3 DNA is TGTGCCAGCAGCCAAGACCAACAGGGACTGGGCGGCTACACCTTC. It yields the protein CASSQDQQGLGGYTF.